Below are 18 T cell receptor beta chains sequenced from a single sample in a study of blood T cell repertoires in COVID-19. Clones were read by immunoSEQ multiplex PCR, and TCRdb kept only the in-frame ones, dropping some. Here the sample spans over 40,000 clones, more than 70% being singletons. Material: peripheral blood. The receptors shown here come from an elderly man with active COVID-19.

The chain links TRBV20-1 to TRBJ2-7, with 7 bases fitting TRBD1. The CDR3 runs 11 residues. Germline V gene sequence: CDR1 DFQATT, CDR2 SNEGSKA (reference sequence). The ends lost 6 bases at V and 3 bases at J; junction bases unmatched: 2. CDR3 nucleotide sequence: TGCAGTGCACGGGACAGCTACGAGCAGTACTTC. It specifies CSARDSYEQYF.

This chain links TRBV6-1 with TRBJ2-1, with D maybe TRBD1 (6 bases). Trimming stripped 2 bases from V and 2 bases from J, with 13 bases between. CDR3 length: 16 amino acids. Germline V CDR1 and CDR2: MNHNS, SASEGT. The chain's CDR3 is CASSEKVTGTYNEQFF. As DNA, the CDR3 is TGTGCCAGCAGTGAAAAAGTAACAGGGACCTACAATGAGCAGTTCTTC.

CDR3 nucleotide sequence: TGTGCCAGCAGCGAGTATGCCGGGGAGCTGTTTTTT. Residues: CASSEYAGELFF. The genes are TRBV11-2 and TRBJ2-2; no clear D gene. CDR3 length: 12 amino acids. The germline gives CDR1 SGHAT, CDR2 FQNNGV. Trimming removed 5 bases from V and 6 bases from J, with 7 bases in between.

The chain couples TRBV4-2 to TRBJ1-5, with TRBD1 matching 9 bases. Trimming removed 0 bases from V and 3 bases from J; junction bases left unmatched: 6. Looked up from germline, CDR1 is LGHNA and CDR2 is YNFKEQ. The CDR3 loop spans 17 amino acids. CDR3 DNA: TGTGCCAGCAGCCAAGATGGAAGGACAGGGGACAATCAGCCCCAGCATTTT. Protein product: CASSQDGRTGDNQPQHF.

This clone was observed a single time. The chain is built from TRBV24-1 and TRBJ2-5; tentatively, D is TRBD1 (5 bases). The V gene lost 5 bases and the J gene lost 7 bases, with 13 bases spanning the gap. CDR1 and CDR2 from the germline V gene are KGHDR and SFDVKD. CDR3 length: 13 amino acids. The CDR3 loop is CATSGASQGTQYF. In DNA form, the CDR3 reads TGTGCCACCAGTGGAGCCAGCCAGGGGACCCAGTACTTC.

CDR3 in amino acids: CASSLRGSSYNEQFF. The CDR3 coding sequence is TGTGCCAGCAGTTTACGGGGGAGCTCCTACAATGAGCAGTTCTTC. This chain joins TRBV28 and TRBJ2-1; tentatively, D is TRBD2 (6 bases). Trimming took off 2 bases at V and 0 bases at J, with 8 bases between the two ends. Germline V gives CDR1 MDHEN, CDR2 SYDVKM. The length of the CDR3 is 15 residues.

V is TRBV11-2 and J is TRBJ1-6; D unresolved. The ends were cut back, 0 bases at V and 7 bases at J, with 10 bases in the middle. CDR1 is SGHAT and CDR2 is FQNNGV in the germline V gene. This CDR3 spans 15 amino acids. The CDR3 bases are TGTGCCAGCAGCTTAGATCCGGCGGGGAATTCACCCCTCCACTTT. Translated: CASSLDPAGNSPLHF.

In this sample, this clone turned up once. A junction boundary mismatches the germline segment, possibly from a read error. The rearrangement links TRBV6-2 or TRBV6-3 to TRBJ2-7, with 14 bases aligning to TRBD2. The germline V gene encodes CDR1 MNHEY and CDR2 SVGEGT. The CDR3 is 16 residues long. The CDR3 region is CACSLGTSGSIYEQYF. The CDR3 DNA is TGTGCCTGCAGTCTGGGGACTAGCGGGAGTATTTACGAGCAGTACTTC.

The chain joins TRBV19 to TRBJ2-3, with 7 bases fitting TRBD1. V lost 7 bases to trimming and J lost 2 bases; unmatched junction nucleotides: 12. The CDR3 has 16 residues. Germline V gene sequence: CDR1 LNHDA, CDR2 SQIVND (reference sequence). CDR3: CASKKKGQQITDTQYF. The DNA for the CDR3 is TGTGCCAGTAAAAAGAAGGGACAGCAAATCACAGATACGCAGTATTTT. Full variable domain (missing parts from reference TRBV19 and TRBJ2-3): DGGITQSPKYLFRKEGQNVTLSCEQNLNHDAMYWYRQDPGQGLRLIYYSQIVNDFQKGDIAEGYSVSREKKESFPLTVTSAQKNPTAFYLCASKKKGQQITDTQYFGPGTRLTVL.

This rearrangement joins TRBV2 to TRBJ2-7; 7 bases align to TRBD1. Trimming cost V 5 bases and J 0 bases; bases outside gene matches: 16. The V gene's germline CDR1 is SNHLY and CDR2 FYNNEI. The CDR3 has 18 amino acids. This CDR3 is CASSKERGGDSFSYEQYF. The DNA of the CDR3 is TGTGCCAGCAGTAAGGAGCGTGGTGGGGACAGCTTCTCCTACGAGCAGTACTTC.

The rearrangement uses TRBV28 and TRBJ1-3; no reliable D call. This CDR3 region has 15 residues. Germline assignment: CDR1 MDHEN and CDR2 SYDVKM. Trimming cost V 6 bases and J 4 bases, with 16 bases left between them. CDR3 protein: CASSPRRVTGNTIYF. In DNA form, the CDR3 reads TGTGCCAGCAGCCCGAGGCGGGTGACAGGAAACACCATATATTTT.

The V call is TRBV7-8, the J call TRBJ2-7; weak D call: TRBD1 (6 bases). Per the germline V gene, CDR1 is SGHVS and CDR2 is FQNEAQ. This CDR3 has 16 residues. Deletions cut 1 base from V and 2 bases from J, with 15 bases between. The CDR3 bases are TGTGCCAGCAGCTTAGGCAGGGGTGGGAGAACCTACGAGCAGTACTTC. It yields the protein CASSLGRGGRTYEQYF.

The V gene is TRBV27, the J gene TRBJ1-2; a weak D match, TRBD1 (5 bases). The CDR3 is 21 residues long. V was trimmed by 1 base and J by 4 bases, leaving 31 bases between them. Germline V gene sequence: CDR1 MNHEY, CDR2 SMNVEV (reference sequence). CDR3 in amino acids: CASSLYPPRGGGLGAGYGYTF. The CDR3 DNA reads TGTGCCAGCAGTTTATACCCCCCCCGCGGGGGGGGACTCGGGGCGGGCTATGGCTACACCTTC.

The V call is TRBV7-2, the J call TRBJ2-5; 10 bases match TRBD2. The length of the CDR3 is 17 residues. V was pared by 1 base and J by 4 bases, with 9 bases of the junction left unmatched. The germline V gene has CDR1 SGHTA and CDR2 FQGNSA. CDR3 sequence: CASSLVAAGGARETQYF. CDR3 in DNA: TGTGCCAGCAGCTTAGTAGCAGCGGGAGGGGCTCGAGAGACCCAGTACTTC.

This rearrangement joins TRBV19 to TRBJ1-1; D call uncertain. V gave up 7 bases and J gave up 3 bases, with 15 bases separating them. Germline values: CDR1 LNHDA, CDR2 SQIVND (reference sequence). The CDR3 covers 14 residues. CDR3 loop: CASTKRAQDTEAFF. CDR3 DNA: TGTGCCAGTACGAAGAGGGCTCAAGACACTGAAGCTTTCTTT. Drawing the rest from reference TRBV19 and TRBJ1-1, the complete variable domain is DGGITQSPKYLFRKEGQNVTLSCEQNLNHDAMYWYRQDPGQGLRLIYYSQIVNDFQKGDIAEGYSVSREKKESFPLTVTSAQKNPTAFYLCASTKRAQDTEAFFGQGTRLTVV.

This chain joins TRBV20-1 and TRBJ2-1; D is possibly TRBD2 (5 bases). Trimming took off 7 bases at V and 7 bases at J, with 11 bases between the two ends. The CDR3 sequence is 11 residues long. Germline CDR1 DFQATT, CDR2 SNEGSKA (reference sequence). CDR3 residues: CSVPWRNEQFF. The DNA for the CDR3 is TGCAGTGTTCCCTGGAGGAATGAGCAGTTCTTC.

With regard to this clone: Relative to the germline gene, one junction end is altered; a read error may explain this. This chain connects TRBV10-3 to TRBJ2-1; 8 positions match TRBD2. CDR3 size: 12 residues. The germline gives CDR1 ENHRY, CDR2 SYGVKD. The chain's CDR3 is CAISEPGLVRLF. The CDR3 DNA reads TGTGCCATCAGTGAGCCGGGACTAGTCCGTCTCTTC.

J is TRBJ1-1 and V is TRBV19, with 7 bases that match TRBD1. J lost 2 bases, V lost 5 bases, and 17 bases had no gene match. Per the germline V gene, CDR1 is LNHDA and CDR2 is SQIVND (reference sequence). The CDR3 loop spans 18 amino acids. The CDR3 DNA follows: TGTGCCAGTAGTCACTCCGAGGGGGCCCCAACTGTCAACACTGAAGCTTTCTTT. Its protein is CASSHSEGAPTVNTEAFF.